The 32 T cell receptor beta chains given below trace back to one sample, sequenced in a study of blood T cell repertoires in COVID-19. The repertoire was sequenced with immunoSEQ multiplex PCR; TCRdb's copy has only in-frame clones and lacks some. The table records about 140,000 clones, approximately 84% of them present only once. Specimen: PBMCs or T cells enriched from blood (not recorded which). The receptor set was obtained from a woman aged 18-29 years who had been exposed to COVID-19.

This rearrangement joins TRBV5-6 to TRBJ1-5; 9 bases map to TRBD1. Germline CDR1 SGHDT, CDR2 YYEEEE. V was clipped by 4 bases and J by 5 bases; unmatched bases: 7. This CDR3 is 15 amino acids long. CDR3 DNA: TGTGCCAGCAGCGTCGGGACAGGGTATTATCAGCCCCAGCATTTT. It is translated as CASSVGTGYYQPQHF.

The gene calls are TRBV4-3 and TRBJ1-3, with a possible D match to TRBD1 (5 bases). The V gene's germline CDR1 is LGHNA and CDR2 YSLEER. The CDR3 runs to 16 residues. V was shortened by 0 bases and J by 0 bases, with 9 bases between the two germline ends. The CDR3: CASSQDFRASGNTIYF. CDR3 sequence (DNA): TGCGCCAGCAGCCAAGATTTCAGGGCCTCTGGAAACACCATATATTTT.

The chain employs TRBV29-1 and TRBJ2-7; maybe TRBD1 (6 bases). Germline values: CDR1 SQVTM, CDR2 ANQGSEA. CDR3 length: 10 residues. V was pared by 4 bases and J by 5 bases, with 6 bases between. As DNA, the CDR3 is TGCAGCGTTGGGACAGACGAGCAGTACTTC. Its translation: CSVGTDEQYF.

The chain is built from TRBV7-9 and TRBJ1-4, with D perhaps matching TRBD1 (5 bases). V lost 1 base to trimming and J lost 8 bases, with 20 bases between them. Germline V gene lookup returns CDR1 SEHNR and CDR2 FQNEAQ (reference sequence). CDR3 length equals 17 residues. CDR3 region: CASSLEGRRIGKEKLFF. CDR3 in DNA: TGTGCCAGCAGCTTAGAGGGGAGGAGGATTGGGAAAGAAAAACTGTTTTTT. The full variable domain, its missing parts supplied by reference TRBV7-9 and TRBJ1-4, is DTGVSQNPRHKITKRGQNVTFRCDPISEHNRLYWYRQTLGQGPEFLTYFQNEAQLEKSRLLSDRFSAERPKGSFSTLEIQRTEQGDSAMYLCASSLEGRRIGKEKLFFGSGTQLSVL.

CDR3 residues: CASSLEGGSGYTF. The DNA of the CDR3 is TGTGCCAGCAGCTTGGAAGGGGGCAGCGGCTACACCTTC. V is TRBV5-4 and J is TRBJ1-2, with 7 positions matching TRBD1. This CDR3 comprises 13 residues. Per the germline V gene, CDR1 is SGHNT and CDR2 is YYREEE (reference sequence). J gave up 8 bases and V 0 bases, and 4 bases lay outside the gene matches.

The gene calls are TRBV19 and TRBJ2-5, with D perhaps TRBD2 (5 bases). The CDR3 runs 15 residues. Trimming left V 6 bases short and J 5 bases short, with 19 bases between. From germline, CDR1 is LNHDA and CDR2 SQIVND (reference sequence). This chain's CDR3 is CASSNQGRIGETQYF. For the CDR3, the DNA is TGTGCCAGTAGCAACCAAGGGAGAATCGGGGAGACCCAGTACTTC.

This clone was recorded once. CDR3 nucleotide sequence: TGTGCCAGCAGACCGACGGGAAGTAATTCACCCCTCCACTTT. Its translation: CASRPTGSNSPLHF. V gene TRBV7-9 combines with J gene TRBJ1-6; no clear D gene. CDR1 and CDR2 (germline): SEHNR, FQNEAQ (reference sequence). This CDR3 has 14 residues. Trimming took 6 bases from V and 6 from J, leaving 12 bases between them.

This sequence joins TRBV5-6 and TRBJ2-1; 8 positions match TRBD1. The V gene end was trimmed by 3 bases and the J gene end by 7 bases; junction bases not matched to a gene: 6. Germline V gene data show CDR1 as SGHDT and CDR2 as YYEEEE. CDR3 length: 14 amino acids. In nucleotides, the CDR3 is TGTGCCAGCAGCTACATGACAGGGGAGAATGAGCAGTTCTTC. Translated, it gives CASSYMTGENEQFF.

The V gene is TRBV7-9, the J gene TRBJ2-3; the D is unclear. Germline values: CDR1 SEHNR, CDR2 FQNEAQ (reference sequence). The CDR3 sequence is 15 residues long. V was clipped by 5 bases and J by 5 bases, with 17 bases between them. The CDR3 region is CASSQVVNSKDTQYF. CDR3 nucleotides: TGTGCCAGCAGCCAAGTGGTGAATAGTAAAGATACGCAGTATTTT.

The chain joins TRBV10-3 to TRBJ1-6; D might be TRBD1 (6 bases). The CDR3 has 19 residues. CDR1 is ENHRY and CDR2 is SYGVKD in the germline V gene. Trimming removed 6 bases from V and 0 bases from J, with 21 bases in between. The CDR3, as DNA: TGTGCCATCAGCGCGACAGGTTCCCAGGGCAGCTCCTATAATTCACCCCTCCACTTT. Its protein product is CAISATGSQGSSYNSPLHF.

The J gene is TRBJ1-2, the V gene TRBV28; 10 nucleotides align to TRBD1. The CDR3 length is 14 residues. Germline assignment: CDR1 MDHEN and CDR2 SYDVKM. Trimming cost V 10 bases and J 7 bases; bases outside gene matches: 12. Here the CDR3 reads CAIRMRDRGSGYTF. CDR3 DNA sequence: TGTGCCATCCGTATGCGGGACAGGGGTAGTGGCTACACCTTC.

The chain is built from TRBV7-9 and TRBJ2-7, with D uncertain. Trimming took off 1 base at V and 7 bases at J, with 8 bases between the two ends. CDR1 is SEHNR, CDR2 FQNEAQ, per germline (reference sequence). The CDR3 contains 12 residues. CDR3 amino acids: CASSLDRTEQYF. CDR3 DNA: TGTGCCAGCAGCTTAGACAGAACAGAGCAGTACTTC.

This sequence joins TRBV7-3 and TRBJ2-5; 7 bases agree with TRBD2. The length of the CDR3 is 16 residues. The J segment lost 5 bases and the V segment lost 5 bases, leaving 14 bases of the junction unmatched. Germline CDR1 is SGHTA and CDR2 is FQGTGA. The CDR3: CASSPYPSGGRETQYF. CDR3 DNA: TGTGCCAGCAGCCCCTACCCTAGCGGTGGTCGGGAGACCCAGTACTTC.

The rearrangement joins TRBV19 to TRBJ2-7; 7 nucleotides match TRBD1. V dropped 3 bases and J dropped 3; count of bases not matched to a gene: 8. The CDR3 loop spans 15 amino acids. The germline V gene has CDR1 LNHDA and CDR2 SQIVND (reference sequence). Here the CDR3 reads CASSIFGGDSYEQYF. In nucleotides, the CDR3 is TGTGCCAGTAGTATTTTTGGTGGGGACAGCTACGAGCAGTACTTC.

The chain is built from TRBV3-1 (or the pseudogene TRBV3-2) and TRBJ2-1; tentative D call: TRBD2 (5 bases). The germline gives CDR1 LGHDT, CDR2 YNNKEL (reference sequence). V was clipped by 4 bases and J by 5 bases, with 9 bases between them. This CDR3 has 13 amino acids. The CDR3 region is CASSRRTNNEQFF. Written as DNA, the CDR3 is TGTGCCAGCAGCCGGAGGACCAACAATGAGCAGTTCTTC.

This chain uses TRBV7-2 with TRBJ1-4, with TRBD1 identical over 7 bases. Trimming took 5 bases from V and 8 from J; bases not matched to a gene: 11. Germline assignment: CDR1 SGHTA and CDR2 FQGNSA. This CDR3 spans 15 amino acids. The CDR3 region is CASSPGDRQGEKLFF. Here the CDR3 DNA reads TGTGCCAGCAGCCCCGGGGACAGACAAGGGGAAAAACTGTTTTTT. Combining the CDR3 with reference TRBV7-2 and TRBJ1-4 gives the whole variable domain GAGVSQSPSNKVTEKGKDVELRCDPISGHTALYWYRQSLGQGLEFLIYFQGNSAPDKSGLPSDRFSAERTGGSVSTLTIQRTQQEDSAVYLCASSPGDRQGEKLFFGSGTQLSVL.

The chain recombines TRBV14 with TRBJ1-6, with D possibly being TRBD1 (6 bases). In germline, CDR1 is SGHDN, CDR2 FVKESK. This CDR3 is 14 amino acids long. Trimming pared 5 bases from V and 5 bases from J, leaving 10 bases between. Here the CDR3 reads CASSGDTNNSPLHF. The CDR3 DNA sequence: TGTGCCAGCAGCGGGGACACTAATAATTCACCCCTCCACTTT.

The chain couples TRBV29-1 to TRBJ2-7, with TRBD1 as a possible D gene (5 bases). From germline, CDR1 is SQVTM and CDR2 ANQGSEA. CDR3 length: 13 residues. Deletions cut 0 bases from V and 2 bases from J, with 8 bases between. The CDR3 coding sequence is TGCAGCGTTGAAGACAGGGCCACCTACGAGCAGTACTTC. Its translation: CSVEDRATYEQYF.

A single count supports this clone. The V and J genes are TRBV14 and TRBJ1-1; D is perhaps TRBD1 (5 bases). Trimming stripped 4 bases from V and 11 bases from J, with 23 bases between. The CDR3 consists of 15 residues. CDR1 and CDR2 (germline): SGHDN, FVKESK. The CDR3 sequence is CASSPSSGIRGRAFF. CDR3 DNA: TGTGCCAGCAGCCCTTCTAGCGGTATTCGGGGGAGGGCTTTCTTT.

CDR3 sequence: CASSQGAGLNTEAFF. The CDR3 DNA reads TGTGCCAGCAGCCAAGGGGCAGGGTTGAACACTGAAGCTTTCTTT. V and J are TRBV14 and TRBJ1-1; the D gene is possibly TRBD1 (5 bases). Germline CDR1 reads SGHDN; CDR2 reads FVKESK. This CDR3 is built from 15 residues. The V end was cut by 1 base, the J end by 0 bases, with 9 bases between. Filled out from reference TRBV14 and TRBJ1-1, the complete variable domain reads EAGVTQFPSHSVIEKGQTVTLRCDPISGHDNLYWYRRVMGKEIKFLLHFVKESKQDESGMPNNRFLAERTGGTYSTLKVQPAELEDSGVYFCASSQGAGLNTEAFFGQGTRLTVV.

This clone was found once. The rearrangement joins TRBV5-8 to TRBJ2-2, with D possibly matching TRBD2 (5 bases). This CDR3 contains 17 residues. Germline CDR1 SGHTS, CDR2 YDEGEE. Trimming removed 0 bases from V and 4 bases from J, with 16 bases in between. Here the CDR3 DNA reads TGTGCCAGCAGCTTGGGCCTGAGCGGAGAGAGCACCGGGGAGCTGTTTTTT. It translates to CASSLGLSGESTGELFF.

The chain carries TRBV7-7 and TRBJ2-3, with D possibly TRBD1 on 5 matching bases. Germline V gene sequence: CDR1 SSHAT, CDR2 FNYEAQ (reference sequence). The V gene lost 1 base and the J gene lost 2 bases, with 13 bases spanning the gap. This CDR3 has 16 residues. The CDR3 reads CASSLEDSRFTDTQYF. As DNA, the CDR3 is TGTGCCAGCAGCTTAGAAGACAGTCGATTCACAGATACGCAGTATTTT.

The V gene is TRBV3-1 (or the pseudogene TRBV3-2), the J gene TRBJ1-1; 7 bases agree with TRBD1. Trimming took 4 bases from V and 4 from J; bases not matched to a gene: 15. This CDR3 contains 17 residues. From germline, CDR1 is LGHDT and CDR2 YNNKEL (reference sequence). This CDR3 reads CASSLLGTGVGSTEAFF. The CDR3 DNA sequence: TGTGCCAGCAGCCTCCTGGGTACAGGGGTAGGTAGCACTGAAGCTTTCTTT.

This chain links TRBV6-2 or TRBV6-3 with TRBJ1-1; D ambiguous. The germline V gene has CDR1 MNHEY and CDR2 SVGEGT. The V end was cut by 4 bases, the J end by 1 base, with 7 bases between. There are 13 residues in the CDR3. The CDR3 DNA follows: TGTGCCAGCAGTTTAAACAGGAACACTGAAGCTTTCTTT. This gives the protein CASSLNRNTEAFF.

Comment on this clone: It may be a read error: a sequence one base away is much more abundant. V usage is TRBV27 and J usage is TRBJ1-1, with D possibly matching TRBD1 (6 bases). The V gene's germline CDR1 is MNHEY and CDR2 SMNVEV (reference sequence). CDR3 length: 13 amino acids. Between the trimmed V and J ends, which lost 5 bases and 1 base, there was a span of 8 bases. CDR3 amino acids: CASSIQGNTEAFF. Here the CDR3 DNA reads TGTGCCAGCAGTATACAGGGGAACACTGAAGCTTTCTTT.

This sequence joins TRBV7-3 and TRBJ2-2; D is uncertain. Germline loops: CDR1 SGHTA, CDR2 FQGTGA. Trimming left V 4 bases short and J 4 bases short, with 7 bases between. This CDR3 is built from 13 residues. CDR3 amino acids: CASSSLVTGELFF. CDR3 bases: TGTGCCAGCAGCTCCCTCGTCACCGGGGAGCTGTTTTTT.

The chain carries TRBV4-1 and TRBJ1-2, with a possible D match to TRBD1 (5 bases). V was clipped by 0 bases and J by 7 bases, with 15 bases between them. Germline values: CDR1 MGHRA, CDR2 YSYEKL. This CDR3 is built from 15 residues. This CDR3 is CASSQDGALIFGYTF. The CDR3 DNA follows: TGCGCCAGCAGCCAAGATGGGGCCCTGATTTTTGGCTACACCTTC.

The V call is TRBV7-9, the J call TRBJ1-1; D possibly corresponds to TRBD1 (6 bases). Germline CDR1 and CDR2: SEHNR and FQNEAQ (reference sequence). V gave up 1 base and J gave up 4 bases, with 7 bases separating them. This CDR3 comprises 13 residues. DNA of the CDR3: TGTGCCAGCAGCTTAGGAGGGGGCACTGAAGCTTTCTTT. This sequence encodes CASSLGGGTEAFF.

This chain uses TRBV28 with TRBJ1-1; D gene uncertain. V lost 3 bases and J lost 6, with 11 bases in between. The CDR3 spans 13 residues. Germline assignment: CDR1 MDHEN and CDR2 SYDVKM. The CDR3 DNA is TGTGCCAGCAGTTTCCCGTTACACCCTGAAGCTTTCTTT. Translation gives CASSFPLHPEAFF.

The rearrangement joins TRBV19 to TRBJ2-7; a weak D match, TRBD2 (6 bases). Germline lookup yields CDR1 LNHDA and CDR2 SQIVND (reference sequence). The CDR3 has 12 residues. Between the trimmed V and J ends, which lost 6 bases and 5 bases, there was a span of 11 bases. In DNA, the CDR3 is TGTGCCAGTAGCCGGGGAGGACACGAGCAGTACTTC. This codes for CASSRGGHEQYF.

The rearrangement uses TRBV10-2 and TRBJ1-2; D ambiguous. This CDR3 spans 11 amino acids. V lost 7 bases to trimming and J lost 5 bases, with 8 bases between them. Germline V gene sequence: CDR1 WSHSY, CDR2 SAAADI. CDR3 bases: TGCGCCAGCAAAGTAGCTTATGGCTACACCTTC. It translates to CASKVAYGYTF.

The sample holds a few counts of this clone. The chain employs TRBV3-1 (or the pseudogene TRBV3-2) and TRBJ1-2; TRBD1 agrees at 8 bases. Per germline, CDR1 LGHDT and CDR2 YNNKEL (reference sequence). The V and J ends lost 4 bases and 1 base, in that order; junction bases with no gene match: 29. This CDR3 is 23 amino acids long. CDR3 bases: TGTGCCAGCAGCCTTCTGACAGGGGAAGTGGACCTCTATAAGTGCCCGCGTAACTATGGCTACACCTTC. Its translation is CASSLLTGEVDLYKCPRNYGYTF.